This entry describes one T cell receptor (beta chain). The data derive from a study of blood T cell repertoires in COVID-19. The method was immunoSEQ multiplex PCR; TCRdb's version includes in-frame clones alone and lacks a portion of them. In the table there are some 270,000 clones, about nine tenths of which are singletons. V lost 6 bases, J lost 5 bases, and 11 bases stayed unmatched. The CDR3 sequence is 17 residues long. In germline, CDR1 is LGHDT, CDR2 YNNKEL (reference sequence). Those enrolled, adults aged about 18 to 95 years, came from some 23 US areas. The receptor was derived from a woman in her forties who had recovered from COVID-19. The sample consisted of PBMCs or T cells enriched from blood (not recorded which). This chain connects TRBV3-1 (or the pseudogene TRBV3-2) to TRBJ1-6; 9 nucleotides align to TRBD1. The CDR3, as DNA: TGTGCCAGCAGTCTAGGGACAGGGCTCCTAGATAATTCACCCCTCCACTTT. Translation gives CASSLGTGLLDNSPLHF.